These T cell receptor beta chains were read from a single sample in a study of shared clonotypes between healthy human individuals. Generated by immunoSEQ multiplex PCR, the TCRdb table keeps only in-frame clones and is missing some. This table has roughly 380,000 clones, around 96% appearing once. Input material: memory CD8+ T cells sorted from blood. These receptors all stem from a man in his thirties or forties in good health. The CDR3 runs from the conserved cysteine through the conserved F or W. A D gene is named only where the DNA matches it firmly. Clone size is shown for a subset of rows, as once, few, many or a class of expanded clone.

13,.,TRBJ2-7,TRBV19,once,TGTGCCAGTAGTACACAGGGTTCCTACGAGCAGTACTTC,CASSTQGSYEQYF
15,.,TRBJ2-2,TRBV2,.,TGTACAACCTCCACCAGGAGCCGGCCCACCGGGGAGCTGTTTTTT,CTTSTRSRPTGELFF
13,TRBD2,TRBJ2-1,TRBV5-4,.,TGTGCCAGCAGCTGGACTAGAAACAATGAGCAGTTCTTC,CASSWTRNNEQFF
15,.,TRBJ1-2,TRBV5-6,.,TGTGCCAGCAGCTTCTACAGCTTACGAGGAGATGGCTACACCTTC,CASSFYSLRGDGYTF
13,.,TRBJ2-5,TRBV5-1,.,TGCGCCAGCAGCTTGCGATACCAAGAGACCCAGTACTTC,CASSLRYQETQYF
11,.,TRBJ2-7,TRBV2,.,TGTGCCAGCAGTGCGGCCTACGAGCAGTACTTC,CASSAAYEQYF
16,TRBD2,TRBJ2-5,TRBV5-1,.,TGCGCCAGCAGCACCGGACTAGCGGGAGTTAGAGAGACCCAGTACTTC,CASSTGLAGVRETQYF
13,.,TRBJ1-2,TRBV28,once,TGTGCCAGCAGGTCCCAGGGTAACTATGGCTACACCTTC,CASRSQGNYGYTF
15,TRBD2,TRBJ2-7,TRBV5-6,.,TGTGCCAGCAGCCCCGGGACTAGCGGGACGGGGGAGCAGTACTTC,CASSPGTSGTGEQYF
12,TRBD2,TRBJ2-7,TRBV6-4,.,TGTGCCAGCACCTGGAGGAGACTAGCAAGCTACTTC,CASTWRRLASYF
15,TRBD1,TRBJ2-7,TRBV19,.,TGTGCCAGTAGTATCGGGACAGGGGGCTGGTACGAGCAGTACTTC,CASSIGTGGWYEQYF
11,.,TRBJ2-5,TRBV20-1,few,TGCAGTGCTAGACAGCAAGAGACCCAGTACTTC,CSARQQETQYF
15,.,TRBJ2-7,TRBV29-1,.,TGCAGCGTCGGCATTACAGCGTCCAGCTCCTACGAGCAGTACTTC,CSVGITASSSYEQYF
14,.,TRBJ2-1,TRBV7-7,.,TGTGCTAGCAGCCCCACGTTGTTTGTCAATGAGCAGTTCTTC,CASSPTLFVNEQFF
12,.,TRBJ2-3,TRBV27,.,TGTGCCAGCAGCCCCGCTGGAGATACGCAGTATTTT,CASSPAGDTQYF
15,TRBD1,TRBJ2-7,TRBV19,.,TGTGCCAGTAGTATAGATCACAGGGGATCCTACGAGCAGTACTTC,CASSIDHRGSYEQYF
16,.,TRBJ2-1,TRBV11-1,.,TGTGCCAGCAGCCAATCTCCTTTTAGCTCCTACAATGAGCAGTTCTTC,CASSQSPFSSYNEQFF
14,.,TRBJ1-1,TRBV30,.,TGTGCCTGGAGTGCCGGTCCCGTGGTGAGTGAAGCTTTCTTT,CAWSAGPVVSEAFF
17,TRBD1,TRBJ1-5,TRBV6-1,.,TGTGCCAGCAGTGAATTCGGAAGGACAGGGAGGAGTCAGCCCCAGCATTTT,CASSEFGRTGRSQPQHF
15,TRBD2,TRBJ2-1,TRBV5-1,once,TGCGCCAGCAGCTTTGGGACTAGCGGATACAATGAGCAGTTCTTC,CASSFGTSGYNEQFF
11,.,TRBJ2-7,TRBV30,once,TGTGCCTGGAGCCTTGGACCGGGGCAGTACTTC,CAWSLGPGQYF
16,.,TRBJ2-2,TRBV4-2,.,TGTGCCAGCAGCCAAGACCACTATCAAGGTATCGGGGAGCTGTTTTTT,CASSQDHYQGIGELFF
13,.,TRBJ2-7,TRBV7-2,.,TGTGCCAGCAGCTTAGGTATGTCCTACGAGCAGTACTTC,CASSLGMSYEQYF
13,.,TRBJ1-1,TRBV2,few,TGTGCCAGCAGTGAATTCCTGAACACTGAAGCTTTCTTT,CASSEFLNTEAFF
14,.,TRBJ2-3,TRBV7-3,.,TGTGCCAGCAGCCCCTTTTTGGGCACAGATACGCAGTATTTT,CASSPFLGTDTQYF
13,.,TRBJ1-2,TRBV27,.,TGTGCCAGCGGGGTCCGCCCCTACTATGGCTACACCTTC,CASGVRPYYGYTF
16,TRBD2,TRBJ2-3,TRBV5-6,.,TGTGCCAGCAGCTTGAGGCTAGCGGGAGGGACAGATACGCAGTATTTT,CASSLRLAGGTDTQYF
14,.,TRBJ2-2,TRBV11-2,.,TGTGCCAGCAGCTTAGAAGGTCCAAGGGGGGAGCTGTTTTTT,CASSLEGPRGELFF
14,.,TRBJ1-4,TRBV5-1,.,TGCGCCAGCAGCTTGGACGCGTTTAAGGAAAAACTGTTTTTT,CASSLDAFKEKLFF
14,.,TRBJ1-1,TRBV30,.,TGTGCCTGGAGTATCACAGGGCCGAACACTGAAGCTTTCTTT,CAWSITGPNTEAFF
14,.,TRBJ2-5,TRBV15,.,TGTGCCACCAGCAGAGATCCCGCCTCCCCGACCCAGTACTTC,CATSRDPASPTQYF